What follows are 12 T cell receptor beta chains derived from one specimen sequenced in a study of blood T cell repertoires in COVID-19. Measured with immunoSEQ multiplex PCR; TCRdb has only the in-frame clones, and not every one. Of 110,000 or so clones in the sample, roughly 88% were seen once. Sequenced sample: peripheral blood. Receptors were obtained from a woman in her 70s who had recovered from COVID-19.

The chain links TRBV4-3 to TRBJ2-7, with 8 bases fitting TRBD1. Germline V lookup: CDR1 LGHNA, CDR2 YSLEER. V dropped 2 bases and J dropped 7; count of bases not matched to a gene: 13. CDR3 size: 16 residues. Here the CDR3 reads CASSQYGPTGAEEQYF. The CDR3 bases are TGCGCCAGCAGCCAATATGGACCGACAGGGGCTGAGGAGCAGTACTTC.

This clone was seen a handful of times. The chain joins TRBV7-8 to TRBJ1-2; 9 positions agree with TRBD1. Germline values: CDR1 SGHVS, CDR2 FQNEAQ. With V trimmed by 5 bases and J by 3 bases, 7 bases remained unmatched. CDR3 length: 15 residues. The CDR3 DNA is TGTGCCAGCAGCGCGAACAGGGGGCAGGACTATGGCTACACCTTC. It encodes CASSANRGQDYGYTF.

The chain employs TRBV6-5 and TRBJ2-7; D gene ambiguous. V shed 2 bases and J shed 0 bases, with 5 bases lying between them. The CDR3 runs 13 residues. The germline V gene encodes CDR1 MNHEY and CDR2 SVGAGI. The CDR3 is CASSYRSSYEQYF. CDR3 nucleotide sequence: TGTGCCAGCAGTTACCGGAGCTCCTACGAGCAGTACTTC.

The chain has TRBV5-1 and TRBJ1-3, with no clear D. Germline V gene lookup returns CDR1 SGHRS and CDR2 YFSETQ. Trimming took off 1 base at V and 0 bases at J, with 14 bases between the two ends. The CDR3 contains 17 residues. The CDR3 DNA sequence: TGCGCCAGCAGCTTGAGACCCTACAGCTACTCTGGAAACACCATATATTTT. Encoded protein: CASSLRPYSYSGNTIYF. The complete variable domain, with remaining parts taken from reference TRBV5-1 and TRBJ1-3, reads KAGVTQTPRYLIKTRGQQVTLSCSPISGHRSVSWYQQTPGQGLQFLFEYFSETQRNKGNFPGRFSGRQFSNSRSEMNVSTLELGDSALYLCASSLRPYSYSGNTIYFGEGSWLTVV.

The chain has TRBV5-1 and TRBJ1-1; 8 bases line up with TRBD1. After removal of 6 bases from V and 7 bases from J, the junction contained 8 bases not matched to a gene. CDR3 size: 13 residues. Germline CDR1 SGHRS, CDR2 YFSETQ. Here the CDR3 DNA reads TGCGCCAGCAACACGGACAGGGCGTATGAAGCTTTCTTT. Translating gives CASNTDRAYEAFF.

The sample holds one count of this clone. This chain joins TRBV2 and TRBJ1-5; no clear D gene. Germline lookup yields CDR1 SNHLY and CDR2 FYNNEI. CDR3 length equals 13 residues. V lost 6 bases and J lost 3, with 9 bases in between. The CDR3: CASSPDYNQPQHF. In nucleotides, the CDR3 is TGTGCCAGCAGCCCGGACTACAATCAGCCCCAGCATTTT.

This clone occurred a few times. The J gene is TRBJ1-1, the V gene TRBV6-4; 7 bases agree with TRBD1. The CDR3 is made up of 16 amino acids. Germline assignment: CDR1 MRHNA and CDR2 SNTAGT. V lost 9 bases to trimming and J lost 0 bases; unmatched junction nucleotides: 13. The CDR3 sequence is CARVINRGLMNTEAFF. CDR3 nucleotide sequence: TGTGCCAGGGTCATAAACAGGGGACTCATGAACACTGAAGCTTTCTTT.

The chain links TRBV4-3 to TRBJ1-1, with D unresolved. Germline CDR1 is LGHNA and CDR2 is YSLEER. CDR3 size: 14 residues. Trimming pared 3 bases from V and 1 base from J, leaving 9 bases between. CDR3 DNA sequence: TGCGCCAGCAGCCATGTCGGAGCGAACACTGAAGCTTTCTTT. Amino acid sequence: CASSHVGANTEAFF.

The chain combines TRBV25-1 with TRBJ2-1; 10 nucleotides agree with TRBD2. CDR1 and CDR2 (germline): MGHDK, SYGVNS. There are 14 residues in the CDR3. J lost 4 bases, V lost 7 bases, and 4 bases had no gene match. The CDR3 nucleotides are TGTGCCAGCACCAGCGGGAGGGCGTACAATGAGCAGTTCTTC. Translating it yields CASTSGRAYNEQFF. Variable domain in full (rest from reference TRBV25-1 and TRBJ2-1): EADIYQTPRYLVIGTGKKITLECSQTMGHDKMYWYQQDPGMELHLIHYSYGVNSTEKGDLSSESTVSRIRTEHFPLTLESARPSHTSQYLCASTSGRAYNEQFFGPGTRLTVL.

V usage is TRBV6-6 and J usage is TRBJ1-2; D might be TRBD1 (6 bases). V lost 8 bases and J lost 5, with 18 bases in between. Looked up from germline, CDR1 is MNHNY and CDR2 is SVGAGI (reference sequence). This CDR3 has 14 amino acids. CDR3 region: CASSVREGEYGYTF. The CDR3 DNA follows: TGTGCCAGCTCTGTTAGGGAGGGGGAATATGGCTACACCTTC.

The CDR3 protein is CATGQRNTGELFF. CDR3 nucleotide sequence: TGTGCCACCGGACAGAGGAACACCGGGGAGCTGTTTTTT. V is TRBV19 and J is TRBJ2-2, with D possibly being TRBD1 (6 bases). V was trimmed by 10 bases and J by 1 base, leaving 10 bases between them. CDR1 and CDR2 from the germline V gene are LNHDA and SQIVND (reference sequence). CDR3 length equals 13 residues. Together with reference TRBV19 and TRBJ2-2, the CDR3 gives the full variable domain: DGGITQSPKYLFRKEGQNVTLSCEQNLNHDAMYWYRQDPGQGLRLIYYSQIVNDFQKGDIAEGYSVSREKKESFPLTVTSAQKNPTAFYLCATGQRNTGELFFGEGSRLTVL.

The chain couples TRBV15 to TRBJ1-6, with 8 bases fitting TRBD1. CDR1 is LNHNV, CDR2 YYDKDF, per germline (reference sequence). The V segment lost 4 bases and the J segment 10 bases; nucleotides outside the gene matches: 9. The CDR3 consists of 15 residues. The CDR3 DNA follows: TGTGCCACCAGCACCCGGACAGGGCAAGACTCACCCCTCCACTTT. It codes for CATSTRTGQDSPLHF.